These 31 T cell receptor beta chains were all obtained from the same sample, sequenced in a study of PD-1 blockade in classical Hodgkin lymphoma. Sample time point: newly diagnosed, previously untreated cHL patient sample. Magnetic negative selection purified CD4+ T cells from thawed PBMCs. Clones were sequenced by immunoSEQ multiplex PCR, and TCRdb holds only the in-frame ones, with some missing. The repertoire has around 27,000 clones, around 90% of them found once; the top ten carry 0.35%. Sequencing input: CD4+ T cells from blood. The source of these receptors is a human donor with classical Hodgkin lymphoma.

This clone showed up just once. V usage is TRBV9 and J usage is TRBJ2-1; D not resolved. V lost 4 bases, J lost 8 bases, and 16 bases lay in between. The CDR3 spans 14 residues. The V gene's germline CDR1 is SGDLS and CDR2 YYNGEE. For the CDR3, the DNA is TGTGCCAGCAGCCCCCGTTTAGCTCGCCATGAGCAGTTCTTC. This codes for CASSPRLARHEQFF. Variable domain in full (rest from reference TRBV9 and TRBJ2-1): DSGVTQTPKHLITATGQRVTLRCSPRSGDLSVYWYQQSLDQGLQFLIQYYNGEERAKGNILERFSAQQFPDLHSELNLSSLELGDSALYFCASSPRLARHEQFFGPGTRLTVL.

V and J are TRBV5-5 and TRBJ1-1; TRBD1 aligns across 8 bases. Trimming at V came to 4 bases and at J to 1 base, leaving 9 bases not matched to a gene. Germline CDR1 is SGHKS and CDR2 is YYEKEE (reference sequence). This CDR3 contains 16 residues. The CDR3 spells CASSPRQGLGNTEAFF. The CDR3 DNA sequence: TGTGCCAGCAGCCCTAGACAGGGGCTCGGGAACACTGAAGCTTTCTTT.

The chain employs TRBV10-3 and TRBJ2-1; a possible D gene is TRBD2 (5 bases). V was pared by 2 bases and J by 8 bases, with 10 bases between. The germline gives CDR1 ENHRY, CDR2 SYGVKD. The CDR3 extends over 13 amino acids. CDR3 region: CAISERETYEQFF. The CDR3 DNA is TGTGCCATCAGTGAGAGGGAGACCTATGAGCAGTTCTTC.

This chain links TRBV7-9 with TRBJ1-5, with a possible D match to TRBD1 (5 bases). This CDR3 comprises 15 residues. Germline loops: CDR1 SEHNR, CDR2 FQNEAQ (reference sequence). The V end was cut by 0 bases, the J end by 2 bases, with 8 bases between. The CDR3 region is CASSLAGRGNQPQHF. The DNA for the CDR3 is TGTGCCAGCAGCTTAGCGGGCAGGGGCAATCAGCCCCAGCATTTT. The variable domain in full, completed from reference TRBV7-9 and TRBJ1-5, reads DTGVSQNPRHKITKRGQNVTFRCDPISEHNRLYWYRQTLGQGPEFLTYFQNEAQLEKSRLLSDRFSAERPKGSFSTLEIQRTEQGDSAMYLCASSLAGRGNQPQHFGDGTRLSIL.

The genes are TRBV19 and TRBJ2-7; D remains ambiguous. Trimming cost V 4 bases and J 0 bases, with 13 bases left between them. The CDR3 totals 15 residues. Germline lookup yields CDR1 LNHDA and CDR2 SQIVND (reference sequence). CDR3 DNA: TGTGCCAGTAGTACTACCGGGTCCAGCTCCTACGAGCAGTACTTC. This encodes CASSTTGSSSYEQYF.

This clone was detected a few times. The chain employs TRBV11-2 and TRBJ2-1; no clear D. CDR3 size: 15 residues. Trimming cost V 1 base and J 0 bases, with 7 bases left between them. CDR1 SGHAT and CDR2 FQNNGV come from the germline V gene. The CDR3 nucleotides read TGTGCCAGCAGCTTAGCCCGCAGCTCCTACAATGAGCAGTTCTTC. Encoded protein: CASSLARSSYNEQFF.

This clone was picked up one time. DNA of the CDR3: TGTGCCATCAGAGCCCTCGGCTCCTCCGGGGAGCTGTTTTTT. Encoded protein: CAIRALGSSGELFF. The chain has TRBV10-3 and TRBJ2-2; D is unresolved. The CDR3 length is 14 residues. The V end was cut by 6 bases, the J end by 6 bases, with 14 bases between. Germline V gene sequence: CDR1 ENHRY, CDR2 SYGVKD.

This clone was counted a few times. The chain is built from TRBV19 and TRBJ2-2, with 7 bases fitting TRBD1. Germline V CDR1 and CDR2: LNHDA, SQIVND (reference sequence). The CDR3 has 13 amino acids. V was clipped by 11 bases and J by 2 bases; unmatched bases: 5. The CDR3 region has the DNA TGTGCCGTAAGGGACAGCAACACCGGGGAGCTGTTTTTT. The encoded protein is CAVRDSNTGELFF.

V gene TRBV7-9 combines with J gene TRBJ2-5, with D perhaps TRBD1 (6 bases). The CDR3 contains 15 residues. Germline CDR1 reads SEHNR; CDR2 reads FQNEAQ (reference sequence). Trimming left V 5 bases short and J 5 bases short, with 18 bases between. CDR3 protein: CASSPDRLRGETQYF. The CDR3 DNA reads TGTGCCAGCAGCCCAGACAGGTTGAGAGGGGAGACCCAGTACTTC.

This clone was recorded only once. The rearrangement joins TRBV6-5 to TRBJ2-5; TRBD1 is a possible D gene (5 bases). Germline loops: CDR1 MNHEY, CDR2 SVGAGI. Trimming took 2 bases from V and 5 from J, leaving 15 bases between them. This CDR3 has 15 amino acids. CDR3 DNA: TGTGCCAGCAGTTACGGGGCGAAAAAAGGGGAGACCCAGTACTTC. It translates to CASSYGAKKGETQYF.

V usage is TRBV10-1 and J usage is TRBJ2-2, with D tentatively TRBD1 (5 bases). This CDR3 contains 15 residues. Trimming took off 0 bases at V and 3 bases at J, with 8 bases between the two ends. The V gene's germline CDR1 is WNHNN and CDR2 SYGVQD (reference sequence). CDR3 DNA: TGCGCCAGCAGTGAGTCTGACAGATACACCGGGGAGCTGTTTTTT. Its translation is CASSESDRYTGELFF.

V gene TRBV5-6 combines with J gene TRBJ2-3; unclear D gene. V shed 2 bases and J shed 2 bases, with 6 bases lying between them. CDR3 length: 13 amino acids. The germline V gene has CDR1 SGHDT and CDR2 YYEEEE. The CDR3 bases are TGTGCCAGCAGCTTAACCCTCACAGATACGCAGTATTTT. It encodes CASSLTLTDTQYF.

The chain joins TRBV28 to TRBJ2-7, with a possible D match to TRBD2 (6 bases). The CDR3 has 12 residues. Per the germline V gene, CDR1 is MDHEN and CDR2 is SYDVKM. V lost 6 bases and J lost 6, with 12 bases in between. The CDR3 is CASRNMGGEQYF. CDR3 DNA sequence: TGTGCCAGCAGGAACATGGGGGGCGAGCAGTACTTC.

This clone was counted only a few times. The CDR3 here is CASKPPGAYEQYF. The CDR3, as DNA: TGTGCCAGTAAACCTCCAGGGGCCTACGAGCAGTACTTC. The chain recombines TRBV19 with TRBJ2-7; possible D gene TRBD1, 6 bases. Trimming pared 7 bases from V and 2 bases from J, leaving 12 bases between. Germline V gene data show CDR1 as LNHDA and CDR2 as SQIVND (reference sequence). CDR3 length equals 13 residues.

The chain is built from TRBV11-2 and TRBJ2-1, with 7 bases that match TRBD2. V gave up 1 base and J gave up 0 bases; unmatched junction bases: 12. Germline CDR1 is SGHAT and CDR2 is FQNNGV. CDR3 length: 19 amino acids. CDR3 region: CASSLVWGGGGPSYNEQFF. The CDR3 coding sequence is TGTGCCAGCAGCTTAGTATGGGGCGGCGGGGGACCCTCCTACAATGAGCAGTTCTTC.

There are a few counts of this clone. The chain recombines TRBV18 with TRBJ1-1; D gene unclear. CDR3 length equals 15 residues. Germline V gene sequence: CDR1 KGHSH, CDR2 LQKENI. Deletions cut 3 bases from V and 0 bases from J, with 11 bases between. CDR3 nucleotide sequence: TGTGCCAGCTCACCGGAGTACCTTATGAACACTGAAGCTTTCTTT. This sequence encodes CASSPEYLMNTEAFF.

This clone was picked up one time. The chain has TRBV5-1 and TRBJ2-1; TRBD2 matches 8 bases. With 4 bases clipped from V and 8 bases from J, the junction kept 17 bases outside the gene matches. The CDR3 is 17 residues long. Germline assignment: CDR1 SGHRS and CDR2 YFSETQ. CDR3 loop: CASSTLGGAGGIYEQFF. The CDR3, as DNA: TGCGCCAGCAGCACCCTCGGGGGTGCGGGGGGTATCTATGAGCAGTTCTTC. Full variable domain (remainder filled in from reference TRBV5-1 and TRBJ2-1): KAGVTQTPRYLIKTRGQQVTLSCSPISGHRSVSWYQQTPGQGLQFLFEYFSETQRNKGNFPGRFSGRQFSNSRSEMNVSTLELGDSALYLCASSTLGGAGGIYEQFFGPGTRLTVL.

The chain joins TRBV28 to TRBJ1-2; no definite D call. The CDR3 extends over 10 amino acids. Germline loops: CDR1 MDHEN, CDR2 SYDVKM. Trimming removed 5 bases from V and 8 bases from J, with 6 bases in between. The CDR3 loop reads CASSRMGYTF. CDR3 DNA: TGTGCCAGCAGTCGTATGGGCTACACCTTC.

The genes are TRBV5-1 and TRBJ2-5; TRBD1 matches 7 bases. V dropped 3 bases and J dropped 5; count of bases not matched to a gene: 7. From germline, CDR1 is SGHRS and CDR2 YFSETQ. This CDR3 is built from 14 residues. CDR3 coding DNA: TGCGCCAGCAGCTCAAAGACAGGGCCGGAGACCCAGTACTTC. Protein: CASSSKTGPETQYF.

The CDR3: CASRRDRGESEKLFF. DNA of the CDR3: TGTGCCAGCAGGAGGGACAGGGGCGAGAGTGAAAAACTGTTTTTT. The chain uses TRBV2 and TRBJ1-4; 10 bases line up with TRBD1. The germline V gene encodes CDR1 SNHLY and CDR2 FYNNEI. V gave up 6 bases and J gave up 7 bases; unmatched junction bases: 8. This CDR3 has 15 residues.

This chain links TRBV19 with TRBJ1-4, with a weak D call TRBD1 (6 bases). The CDR3 extends over 16 amino acids. V lost 3 bases and J lost 3, with 14 bases in between. Germline CDR1 is LNHDA and CDR2 is SQIVND (reference sequence). The CDR3 DNA sequence: TGTGCCAGTAGTATCATACACAGGGAAGCTAATGAAAAACTGTTTTTT. Its translation: CASSIIHREANEKLFF.

This clone showed up just once. The rearrangement uses TRBV5-1 and TRBJ2-7; 7 bases are shared with TRBD2. The CDR3 totals 12 residues. From germline, CDR1 is SGHRS and CDR2 YFSETQ. V shed 7 bases, J shed 0 bases, and the junction held 1 base outside the gene matches. CDR3 in amino acids: CASGRASYEQYF. The CDR3 DNA reads as TGCGCCAGCGGGAGGGCCTCCTACGAGCAGTACTTC.

The rearrangement uses TRBV28 and TRBJ1-4, with a weak D call TRBD1 (6 bases). The CDR3 totals 15 residues. V shed 0 bases and J shed 4 bases, with 9 bases lying between them. From germline, CDR1 is MDHEN and CDR2 SYDVKM. The CDR3 DNA follows: TGTGCCAGCAGTTTATGGGGGGCCAATAATGAAAAACTGTTTTTT. It codes for CASSLWGANNEKLFF.

This clone appeared once. The chain has TRBV5-5 and TRBJ2-7, with TRBD1 matching 7 bases. The CDR3 consists of 14 residues. The germline V gene has CDR1 SGHKS and CDR2 YYEKEE (reference sequence). V gave up 0 bases and J gave up 2 bases; unmatched junction bases: 2. In nucleotides, the CDR3 is TGTGCCAGCAGCTTGGGACAGGGCCCCTACGAGCAGTACTTC. This gives the protein CASSLGQGPYEQYF.

This clone was detected only a few times. The V gene is TRBV28, the J gene TRBJ1-5; D is possibly TRBD1 (5 bases). This CDR3 is built from 16 residues. V lost 6 bases, J lost 0 bases, and 15 bases lay in between. Per the germline V gene, CDR1 is MDHEN and CDR2 is SYDVKM. CDR3 amino acids: CASRGLDSDSNQPQHF. The CDR3 nucleotides are TGTGCCAGCAGGGGGTTAGACAGCGATAGCAATCAGCCCCAGCATTTT.

In this sample, this clone turned up a few times. This rearrangement joins TRBV7-2 to TRBJ1-1; no definite D call. The CDR3 totals 13 residues. V was trimmed by 1 base and J by 4 bases, leaving 7 bases between them. Germline V gives CDR1 SGHTA, CDR2 FQGNSA. The CDR3 region is CASSLDLFTEAFF. CDR3 DNA sequence: TGTGCCAGCAGCTTAGATCTTTTCACTGAAGCTTTCTTT.

As DNA, the CDR3 is TGTGCCAGCAGCCCGATCGGACAGGCCGGCGGCAGTGGCTACACCTTC. Translated: CASSPIGQAGGSGYTF. The rearrangement links TRBV7-6 to TRBJ1-2, with 7 positions matching TRBD1. CDR1 and CDR2 from the germline V gene are SGHVS and FNYEAQ. J lost 7 bases, V lost 5 bases, and 16 bases had no gene match. The CDR3 covers 16 residues.

The chain links TRBV5-4 to TRBJ2-3; TRBD2 matches at 7 bases. There are 13 residues in the CDR3. After removal of 0 bases from V and 13 bases from J, the junction contained 8 bases not matched to a gene. The germline gives CDR1 SGHNT, CDR2 YYREEE (reference sequence). This CDR3 reads CASSLAVREQKYF. The CDR3 coding sequence is TGTGCCAGCAGCTTGGCGGTGCGGGAGCAGAAGTATTTT.

The chain employs TRBV14 and TRBJ1-3, with D possibly being TRBD1 (6 bases). The CDR3 runs to 15 residues. The V and J ends lost 4 bases and 4 bases respectively, with 14 bases between them. Germline V gives CDR1 SGHDN, CDR2 FVKESK. The CDR3 sequence is CASSPRTVFGNTIYF. As DNA, the CDR3 is TGTGCCAGCAGCCCCCGGACAGTATTCGGAAACACCATATATTTT.

The chain combines TRBV2 with TRBJ1-1; D unresolved. CDR1 and CDR2 (germline): SNHLY, FYNNEI. This CDR3 has 13 amino acids. Trimming left V 2 bases short and J 4 bases short, with 8 bases between. CDR3 coding DNA: TGTGCCAGCAGTGAATCGGGCCTCACTGAAGCTTTCTTT. It yields the protein CASSESGLTEAFF.

The chain links TRBV27 to TRBJ2-7, with D possibly being TRBD2 (5 bases). V was shortened by 5 bases and J by 1 base, with 15 bases between the two germline ends. The CDR3 totals 15 residues. Looked up from germline, CDR1 is MNHEY and CDR2 is SMNVEV (reference sequence). The DNA of the CDR3 is TGTGCCAGCAGTCCGCGGGCCGAGTCGTCCTACGAGCAGTACTTC. Translated: CASSPRAESSYEQYF.